The TCR beta chain described here comes from a study of CD8+ T cells in alopecia areata. Study at large: Tofacitinib treatment spanned 6 to 18 months, with 6 months off drug afterward.

cDNA prepared by RNA extraction and subsequent reverse transcription served as the template for sequencing. The table came from immunoSEQ multiplex PCR; TCRdb's copy has only in-frame clones and leaves some out. The table shows some 240,000 clones, with under 60% occurring only once. Treatment described: oral pan-JAK inhibitor, 5-10 mg twice daily. General observations from the study: An increase in clonality over normal scalp was evident in lesional scalp, especially alopecia totalis/universalis. Many expanded lesional clones persisted in scalp and blood during tofacitinib treatment. Tofacitinib produced a significant decrease in scalp clonality and in expanded CD8+ clones among the top 100.

On this clone itself: Its antigen is unknown.

The germline V gene encodes CDR1 KGHSH and CDR2 LQKENI. The CDR3 covers 11 residues. V lost 5 bases and J 3 bases, leaving 3 bases between the germline ends. This chain uses TRBV18 with TRBJ2-3; D is undetermined. The clonotype comes from a human donor with alopecia areata. Sequences were derived from CD4+ T cells sorted from blood, sampled at week 4, from a patient treated with tofacitinib. The CDR3 DNA reads TGTGCCAGCTCAGTGACAGATACGCAGTATTTT. Amino acids: CASSVTDTQYF.